These 27 T cell receptor beta chains came from one sample sequenced in a study of blood T cell repertoires in COVID-19 (TCRdb year 2020). Library prep was done by the immunoSEQ multiplex PCR assay. What TCRdb holds here is the immuneACCESS table cut down to in-frame rearrangements. Part of the clones is not present; checked against another copy, under half of the missing clones reflect an unresolved V gene, and the others are unexplained. The sample has approximately 390,000 clones on record, around 90% of them singletons. The ten largest clones add up to about 2.1% of the sample. The material sequenced was PBMCs or T cells enriched from blood (not recorded which). These receptors were collected from a woman aged 40 to 50 with acute COVID-19.

This clone has only one observation. CDR3 sequence reads: CASTQTGGSYEQYF. As DNA, the CDR3 is TGCGCCAGCACCCAGACAGGGGGATCCTACGAGCAGTACTTC. This sequence joins TRBV5-1 and TRBJ2-7; 9 nucleotides align to TRBD1. CDR3 size: 14 residues. Germline V gene sequence: CDR1 SGHRS, CDR2 YFSETQ. V dropped 6 bases and J dropped 1; count of bases not matched to a gene: 5.

The table lists this clone with a few counts. The chain combines TRBV6-2 or TRBV6-3 with TRBJ1-2; D is undetermined. CDR3 length: 15 residues. The germline V and J ends were trimmed by 5 bases and 2 bases, with 15 bases remaining between them. Germline CDR1 and CDR2: MNHEY and SVGEGT. The CDR3 reads CASSTRKTENYGYTF. CDR3 coding DNA: TGTGCCAGCAGTACGAGGAAGACCGAAAACTATGGCTACACCTTC.

A single count supports this clone. The V gene is TRBV27, the J gene TRBJ1-6; unclear D gene. This CDR3 is built from 13 residues. With 1 base removed from V and 7 bases from J, the gap between germline ends came to 5 bases. The V gene's germline CDR1 is MNHEY and CDR2 SMNVEV (reference sequence). This chain's CDR3 is CASSLFSNSPLHF. In DNA, the CDR3 is TGTGCCAGCAGTTTATTTTCGAATTCACCCCTCCACTTT.

This clone occurred a few times. The sample contains more than one DNA sequence encoding this CDR3. This sequence joins TRBV5-1 and TRBJ1-2; TRBD1 matches at 7 bases. J lost 5 bases, V lost 4 bases, and 2 bases had no gene match. The CDR3 covers 12 residues. Germline V gives CDR1 SGHRS, CDR2 YFSETQ. The CDR3 sequence: CASSPDRYGYTF. The DNA for the CDR3 is TGCGCCAGCAGCCCGGACAGGTATGGCTACACCTTC.

The chain couples TRBV5-1 to TRBJ2-7; TRBD1 might be the D (5 bases). Germline CDR1 is SGHRS and CDR2 is YFSETQ. V lost 4 bases, J lost 3 bases, and 11 bases lay in between. CDR3 size: 13 residues. The CDR3 nucleotides read TGCGCCAGCAGCCTAGGACAATTCTACGAGCAGTACTTC. Its protein product is CASSLGQFYEQYF.

The V call is TRBV6-5, the J call TRBJ2-7, with D maybe TRBD1 (7 bases). This CDR3 is built from 14 residues. The germline gives CDR1 MNHEY, CDR2 SVGAGI. V shed 6 bases and J shed 9 bases, with 21 bases lying between them. Here the CDR3 DNA reads TGTGCCAGCAGAAGACAGGGTGGGGGAGGTGCGCAGTACTTC. It codes for CASRRQGGGGAQYF.

This sequence joins TRBV9 and TRBJ2-2, with TRBD2 identical over 12 bases. V lost 1 base, J lost 5 bases, and 0 bases stayed unmatched. Germline values: CDR1 SGDLS, CDR2 YYNGEE. The CDR3 is 15 residues long. CDR3 nucleotide sequence: TGTGCCAGCAGCGTACTAGCGGGGGGGACCGGGGAGCTGTTTTTT. This codes for CASSVLAGGTGELFF. Using reference TRBV9 and TRBJ2-2 for the parts outside the CDR3, the full variable domain is DSGVTQTPKHLITATGQRVTLRCSPRSGDLSVYWYQQSLDQGLQFLIQYYNGEERAKGNILERFSAQQFPDLHSELNLSSLELGDSALYFCASSVLAGGTGELFFGEGSRLTVL.

This clone was counted between two and nine times. CDR3 sequence: CASSEERHGNQPQHF. The CDR3 DNA reads as TGTGCCAGCAGTGAAGAGAGGCACGGGAATCAGCCCCAGCATTTT. The chain recombines TRBV6-1 with TRBJ1-5, with D hard to call. The V gene lost 1 base and the J gene lost 4 bases, with 11 bases spanning the gap. Germline CDR1 MNHNS, CDR2 SASEGT. The CDR3 sequence is 15 residues long.

The rearrangement joins TRBV2 to TRBJ2-2; 8 nucleotides line up with TRBD1. Germline-derived CDR1 and CDR2 are SNHLY and FYNNEI. With 6 bases clipped from V and 4 bases from J, the junction kept 4 bases outside the gene matches. This CDR3 is 14 amino acids long. The CDR3 spells CASRGQASTGELFF. The CDR3 region has the DNA TGTGCCAGCAGGGGACAGGCTAGCACCGGGGAGCTGTTTTTT.

The chain carries TRBV2 and TRBJ1-2, with D perhaps matching TRBD1 (6 bases). This CDR3 is 14 amino acids long. Germline V gives CDR1 SNHLY, CDR2 FYNNEI. Between the trimmed V and J ends, which lost 4 bases and 1 base, there was a span of 10 bases. The CDR3 nucleotides read TGTGCCAGCAGTGCCTCGGACAGTAACTATGGCTACACCTTC. Translation: CASSASDSNYGYTF. Supplemented by reference TRBV2 and TRBJ1-2, the full variable domain reads EPEVTQTPSHQVTQMGQEVILRCVPISNHLYFYWYRQILGQKVEFLVSFYNNEISEKSEIFDDQFSVERPDGSNFTLKIRSTKLEDSAMYFCASSASDSNYGYTFGSGTRLTVV.

The rearrangement uses TRBV2 and TRBJ1-1, with D tentatively TRBD1 (5 bases). V dropped 6 bases and J dropped 5 bases, with 13 bases sitting between them. The germline V gene has CDR1 SNHLY and CDR2 FYNNEI. The CDR3 runs to 13 residues. CDR3 amino acids: CASRTPRGTEAFF. The CDR3 region has the DNA TGTGCCAGCAGAACCCCTCGGGGGACTGAAGCTTTCTTT. The full variable domain, rest sourced from reference TRBV2 and TRBJ1-1, is EPEVTQTPSHQVTQMGQEVILRCVPISNHLYFYWYRQILGQKVEFLVSFYNNEISEKSEIFDDQFSVERPDGSNFTLKIRSTKLEDSAMYFCASRTPRGTEAFFGQGTRLTVV.

The sample holds one count of this clone. V and J are TRBV24-1 and TRBJ1-4; 9 nucleotides agree with TRBD1. This CDR3 is built from 16 residues. Germline V lookup: CDR1 KGHDR, CDR2 SFDVKD. Trimming took 3 bases from V and 3 from J; bases not matched to a gene: 4. This CDR3 is CATSDNRGRPNEKLFF. The DNA for the CDR3 is TGTGCCACCAGTGATAACAGGGGGCGACCTAATGAAAAACTGTTTTTT.

V usage is TRBV4-1 and J usage is TRBJ1-4, with D maybe TRBD1 (6 bases). The CDR3 covers 15 residues. V was pared by 7 bases and J by 8 bases, with 20 bases between. The germline gives CDR1 MGHRA, CDR2 YSYEKL. CDR3 region: CASTLAGHVGEKLFF. As DNA, the CDR3 is TGCGCCAGCACCTTAGCGGGACACGTAGGCGAAAAACTGTTTTTT.

The genes are TRBV13 and TRBJ1-1, with TRBD1 matching over 9 bases. V was clipped by 5 bases and J by 1 base; unmatched bases: 11. The CDR3 is 17 amino acids. CDR1 PRHDT and CDR2 FYEKMQ come from the germline V gene (reference sequence). The CDR3 here is CASSQDRGLTGNTEAFF. CDR3 nucleotides: TGTGCCAGCAGCCAGGACAGGGGTTTGACGGGGAACACTGAAGCTTTCTTT.

In its sample, this clone was seen once. V and J are TRBV6-4 and TRBJ2-2; 9 bases match TRBD1. Trimming at V came to 0 bases and at J to 2 bases, leaving 4 bases not matched to a gene. CDR3 size: 17 residues. The germline gives CDR1 MRHNA, CDR2 SNTAGT. The chain's CDR3 is CASSDSAGQGNTGELFF. The CDR3 nucleotides read TGTGCCAGCAGTGACTCCGCGGGACAGGGTAACACCGGGGAGCTGTTTTTT.

The V and J genes are TRBV9 and TRBJ1-1, with a possible D match to TRBD1 (6 bases). There are 13 residues in the CDR3. The germline V and J ends were trimmed by 9 bases and 0 bases, with 12 bases remaining between them. Germline lookup yields CDR1 SGDLS and CDR2 YYNGEE. DNA of the CDR3: TGTGCCACATCCACAGGGTTGAACACTGAAGCTTTCTTT. This gives the protein CATSTGLNTEAFF.

This chain joins TRBV19 and TRBJ2-3, with TRBD2 matching over 12 bases. V dropped 5 bases and J dropped 4; count of bases not matched to a gene: 10. Germline assignment: CDR1 LNHDA and CDR2 SQIVND (reference sequence). There are 17 residues in the CDR3. The CDR3 DNA follows: TGTGCCAGTAGTCCGCGACTAGCGGGGGATGGTTCAGATACGCAGTATTTT. Encoded protein: CASSPRLAGDGSDTQYF.

The rearrangement joins TRBV3-1 (or the pseudogene TRBV3-2) to TRBJ2-7; D not resolved. Germline lookup yields CDR1 LGHDT and CDR2 YNNKEL (reference sequence). The CDR3 consists of 16 residues. V lost 3 bases and J 7 bases, leaving 22 bases between the germline ends. CDR3 sequence (DNA): TGTGCCAGCAGCCACCGCCGGGTTTCCTCGCCTGGGGAGCAGTACTTC. Translated: CASSHRRVSSPGEQYF.

On this clone itself: Other nucleotide sequences from this sample produce the same CDR3. The gene calls are TRBV5-1 and TRBJ1-1; 7 bases map to TRBD1. The junction had 4 bases not matched to a gene; V was cut back by 4 bases and J by 1 base. The V gene's germline CDR1 is SGHRS and CDR2 YFSETQ. This CDR3 is built from 14 residues. The CDR3: CASSPRQGNTEAFF. CDR3 nucleotides: TGCGCCAGCAGCCCAAGACAGGGGAACACTGAAGCTTTCTTT.

This clone was seen just once. The rearrangement uses TRBV18 and TRBJ1-2, with D perhaps matching TRBD1 (5 bases). The V gene lost 3 bases and the J gene lost 2 bases, with 13 bases spanning the gap. Germline V CDR1 and CDR2: KGHSH, LQKENI. This CDR3 is 15 amino acids long. Here the CDR3 DNA reads TGTGCCAGCTCACCCGTGCAGGGAACGAACTATGGCTACACCTTC. This sequence encodes CASSPVQGTNYGYTF.

The V call is TRBV6-5, the J call TRBJ1-2; 8 bases fit TRBD1. Losses at the gene ends were 5 bases for V and 2 bases for J; bases not matched to a gene: 4. Germline loops: CDR1 MNHEY, CDR2 SVGAGI. The CDR3 contains 14 residues. The CDR3 spells CASSPGTGNYGYTF. For the CDR3, the DNA is TGTGCCAGCAGTCCCGGGACAGGAAACTATGGCTACACCTTC.

The V and J genes are TRBV9 and TRBJ2-1; D call uncertain. This CDR3 region has 15 residues. V shed 1 base and J shed 8 bases, with 16 bases lying between them. CDR1 and CDR2 from the germline V gene are SGDLS and YYNGEE. The CDR3 region has the DNA TGTGCCAGCAGCGTAAAGTCTGGTTTTTCGGATGAGCAGTTCTTC. Translating gives CASSVKSGFSDEQFF. The variable domain in full, completed from reference TRBV9 and TRBJ2-1, reads DSGVTQTPKHLITATGQRVTLRCSPRSGDLSVYWYQQSLDQGLQFLIQYYNGEERAKGNILERFSAQQFPDLHSELNLSSLELGDSALYFCASSVKSGFSDEQFFGPGTRLTVL.

The chain uses TRBV2 and TRBJ2-2, with a tentative D call TRBD1 (6 bases). V lost 3 bases and J lost 8, with 13 bases in between. The germline V gene encodes CDR1 SNHLY and CDR2 FYNNEI. The CDR3 has 14 amino acids. The CDR3 region is CASSDRGVSGELFF. As DNA, the CDR3 is TGTGCCAGCAGTGACAGGGGAGTAAGTGGGGAGCTGTTTTTT.

The chain joins TRBV29-1 to TRBJ2-5; D is possibly TRBD2 (6 bases). V gave up 5 bases and J gave up 5 bases, with 9 bases separating them. This CDR3 is built from 11 residues. Germline CDR1 and CDR2: SQVTM and ANQGSEA. CDR3 sequence: CSVRAGETQYF. CDR3 nucleotide sequence: TGCAGCGTTCGGGCGGGGGAGACCCAGTACTTC.

This chain links TRBV10-3 with TRBJ1-1, with 8 bases fitting TRBD1. The junction had 12 bases not matched to a gene; V was cut back by 10 bases and J by 2 bases. Germline V gives CDR1 ENHRY, CDR2 SYGVKD. CDR3 size: 15 residues. The CDR3 DNA is TGTGCCAGCAGAGAGTCAGGGGGCAGAAACACTGAAGCTTTCTTT. This translates into CASRESGGRNTEAFF.

A single count supports this clone. The chain joins TRBV14 to TRBJ1-1; D is unresolved. Germline V gives CDR1 SGHDN, CDR2 FVKESK. The V and J ends lost 1 base and 1 base respectively, with 10 bases between them. The CDR3 has 15 amino acids. CDR3 in amino acids: CASSQGLTGNTEAFF. CDR3 DNA sequence: TGTGCCAGCAGCCAAGGTTTAACCGGGAACACTGAAGCTTTCTTT.

This clone was recorded only once. V gene TRBV18 combines with J gene TRBJ2-2; the D gene is possibly TRBD1 (5 bases). The CDR3 contains 16 residues. Germline V lookup: CDR1 KGHSH, CDR2 LQKENI. The V and J ends lost 6 bases and 5 bases respectively, with 19 bases between them. CDR3 nucleotides: TGTGCCAGCTCCCCCACGACGACAGATAAAACCGGGGAGCTGTTTTTT. This sequence encodes CASSPTTTDKTGELFF.